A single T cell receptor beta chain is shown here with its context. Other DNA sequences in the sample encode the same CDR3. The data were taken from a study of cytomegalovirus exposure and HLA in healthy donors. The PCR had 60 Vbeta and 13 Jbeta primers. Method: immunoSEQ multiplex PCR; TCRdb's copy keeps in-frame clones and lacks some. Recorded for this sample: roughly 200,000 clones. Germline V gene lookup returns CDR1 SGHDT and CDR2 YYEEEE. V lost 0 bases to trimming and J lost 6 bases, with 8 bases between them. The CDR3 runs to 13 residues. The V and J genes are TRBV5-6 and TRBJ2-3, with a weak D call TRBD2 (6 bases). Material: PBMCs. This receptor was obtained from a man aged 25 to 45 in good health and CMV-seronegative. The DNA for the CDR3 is TGTGCCAGCAGCTTGGCCGGGGGTGATACGCAGTATTTT. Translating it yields CASSLAGGDTQYF. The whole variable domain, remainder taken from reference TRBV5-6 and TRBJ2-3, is DAGVTQSPTHLIKTRGQQVTLRCSPKSGHDTVSWYQQALGQGPQFIFQYYEEEERQRGNFPDRFSGHQFPNYSSELNVNALLLGDSALYLCASSLAGGDTQYFGPGTRLTVL.